The present T cell receptor beta chain was sequenced within a study of T cell responses to AZD1222 COVID-19 vaccine. Losses at the gene ends were 0 bases for V and 7 bases for J; bases not matched to a gene: 4. Per the germline V gene, CDR1 is LNHNV and CDR2 is YYDKDF (reference sequence). The CDR3 contains 14 residues. Produced via immunoSEQ multiplex PCR; TCRdb's table is partial and in-frame only. The table has tens of thousands of clones, 90% seen once. The source was peripheral blood, collected on day 0 of AZD1222 vaccination. This clonotype was sampled from an adult in good health. The V gene is TRBV15, the J gene TRBJ1-2; 8 nucleotides match TRBD1. The CDR3 is CATSRDQGAGGYTF. CDR3 in DNA: TGTGCCACCAGCAGAGATCAGGGGGCGGGTGGCTACACCTTC.